Presented here are 5 T cell receptor beta chains from one specimen sequenced in a study of technical replicates of blood from several donors. The repertoire was sequenced with immunoSEQ multiplex PCR; TCRdb's copy has only in-frame clones and lacks some. The table shows about 79,000 clones, with 94% occurring only once. Sequencing used T cells isolated from PBMCs. The receptors derive from a human donor in good health.

This sequence joins TRBV28 and TRBJ2-5; a possible D gene is TRBD2 (6 bases). The germline CDR1 and CDR2 sequences are MDHEN and SYDVKM. Trimming shortened V by 7 bases and J by 2 bases, and 20 bases separated the two germline ends. This CDR3 spans 16 amino acids. CDR3 protein: CASTHPGLAYQETQYF. In DNA form, the CDR3 reads TGTGCCAGCACCCACCCAGGTCTAGCGTATCAAGAGACCCAGTACTTC.

This chain connects TRBV6-5 to TRBJ2-1, with a weak D call TRBD2 (7 bases). The CDR3 is 16 amino acids. Trimming left V 0 bases short and J 8 bases short, with 17 bases between. The germline V gene has CDR1 MNHEY and CDR2 SVGAGI. CDR3 loop: CASSYSRGARGDEQFF. The CDR3 DNA reads TGTGCCAGCAGTTACTCAAGGGGGGCCCGGGGGGATGAGCAGTTCTTC.

The chain has TRBV4-1 and TRBJ2-7; D is perhaps TRBD2 (6 bases). Between the trimmed V and J ends, which lost 0 bases and 1 base, there was a span of 10 bases. The CDR3 covers 15 residues. Germline CDR1 and CDR2: MGHRA and YSYEKL. CDR3 sequence reads: CASSQDPRGSYEQYF. The CDR3 DNA follows: TGCGCCAGCAGCCAAGACCCGCGGGGATCCTACGAGCAGTACTTC.

V is TRBV15 and J is TRBJ2-1, with 11 bases aligning to TRBD2. In germline, CDR1 is LNHNV, CDR2 YYDKDF (reference sequence). The junction had 6 bases not matched to a gene; V was cut back by 0 bases and J by 8 bases. There are 16 residues in the CDR3. CDR3 DNA: TGTGCCACCAGCAGAGATCGAACTAGCGGGAGCCATGAGCAGTTCTTC. This codes for CATSRDRTSGSHEQFF.

V gene TRBV7-9 combines with J gene TRBJ2-7; TRBD2 aligns across 8 bases. After removal of 3 bases from V and 2 bases from J, the junction contained 9 bases not matched to a gene. Germline CDR1 and CDR2: SEHNR and FQNEAQ (reference sequence). The CDR3 is made up of 16 amino acids. Written as DNA, the CDR3 is TGTGCCAGCAGCTTCCTAGCGGGTTGGACGACCTACGAGCAGTACTTC. Residues: CASSFLAGWTTYEQYF.